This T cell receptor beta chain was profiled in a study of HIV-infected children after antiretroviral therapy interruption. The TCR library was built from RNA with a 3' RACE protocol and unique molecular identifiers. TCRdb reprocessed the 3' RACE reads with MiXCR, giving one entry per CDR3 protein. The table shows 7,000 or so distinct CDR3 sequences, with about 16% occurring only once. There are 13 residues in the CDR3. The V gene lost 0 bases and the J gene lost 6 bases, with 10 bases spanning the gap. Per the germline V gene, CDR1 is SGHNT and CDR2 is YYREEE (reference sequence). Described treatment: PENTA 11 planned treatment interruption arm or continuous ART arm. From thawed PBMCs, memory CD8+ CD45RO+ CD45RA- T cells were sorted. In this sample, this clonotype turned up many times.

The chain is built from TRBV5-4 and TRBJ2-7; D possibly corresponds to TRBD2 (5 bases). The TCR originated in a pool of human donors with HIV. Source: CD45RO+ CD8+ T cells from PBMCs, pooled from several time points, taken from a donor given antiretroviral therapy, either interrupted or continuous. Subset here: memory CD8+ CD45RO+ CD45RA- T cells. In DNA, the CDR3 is TGTGCCAGCAGCTTGGACCGGGGAGCCGAGCAGTACTTC. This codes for CASSLDRGAEQYF.